This T cell receptor beta chain is from a study of OX40 agonist ivuxolimab in advanced cancers. Study-wide context: Every 2 weeks, patients received ivuxolimab intravenously, dosed at 0.01 to 10 mg/kg.

Whole-study results and caveats: CD8+ T cells averaged more expanded clones than CD4+.

The CDR3 has 16 residues. J lost 1 base, V lost 6 bases, and 9 bases had no gene match. Germline V CDR1 and CDR2: SGHRS, YFSETQ. With regard to this clone: Its antigen is not known.

Data came from immunoSEQ multiplex PCR; TCRdb stores just in-frame clones and leaves some out. This table holds around 55,000 clones, about 86% found once. This clonotype was obtained from an adult with an advanced solid tumor such as melanoma, head and neck, liver or kidney cancer. Sequenced material: CD4+ or CD8+ T cells sorted from blood, taken in a trial of the OX40 agonist ivuxolimab. The chain joins TRBV5-1 to TRBJ2-7; 11 positions match TRBD2. This chain's CDR3 is CASTDPTSGVSYEQYF. The CDR3 coding sequence is TGCGCCAGCACCGATCCGACTAGCGGGGTATCCTACGAGCAGTACTTC.